A selection of T cell receptor beta chains follows, all from one sample in a study of blood T cell repertoires in COVID-19. The data were produced by immunoSEQ multiplex PCR, yet TCRdb's version contains in-frame clones alone and is incomplete. Among roughly 15,000 clones listed, roughly 87% were seen once. The sequenced material came from peripheral blood. All receptors come from a human donor with active COVID-19. The donor label of this sample is uncertain. The CDR3 runs from the conserved cysteine through the conserved F or W. D genes are given only for firm matches. Some rows have no size entry. The others give once, few or many, or a class for an expanded clone.

j_gene	v_gene	abundance	d_gene	CDR3nt	CDR3aa
TRBJ1-5	TRBV7-9	few	.	TGTGCCAGCAGCTCCGACAGTCAGCCCCAGCATTTT	CASSSDSQPQHF
TRBJ2-7	TRBV7-6	.	.	TGTGCCAGCAGTCGTAGTGGTGGTTCCCACGAGCAGTACTTC	CASSRSGGSHEQYF
TRBJ1-2	TRBV4-1	once	.	TGCGCCAGCAGCCAACCAAGAGGGGGGGCCTCCCAGGGCTACACCTTC	CASSQPRGGASQGYTF
TRBJ2-3	TRBV10-3	.	.	TGTGCCATCAGTGAGTCGTACGTGGCAGGGAGCACAGATACGCAGTATTTT	CAISESYVAGSTDTQYF
TRBJ1-1	TRBV2	.	.	TGTGCCAGCACCCTCCGACAGATAAAAATGAACACTGAAGCTTTCTTT	CASTLRQIKMNTEAFF
TRBJ1-1	TRBV20-1	few	.	TGCAGTGCTCCGGACAGTATAAGGGCTTTCTTT	CSAPDSIRAFF
TRBJ2-3	TRBV5-5	.	.	TGTGCCAGCAGCCCCCCGGCGGTTGCAGATACGCAGTATTTT	CASSPPAVADTQYF
TRBJ2-1	TRBV5-1	.	TRBD2	TGCGCCAGCAGCTTTCTCCTAGCGGGAGACAATGAGCAGTTCTTC	CASSFLLAGDNEQFF
TRBJ2-5	TRBV12-2	.	.	TGTGCAAGTCGCGAGGGGGGGCTAGCGGAGCGCCAAGAGACCCAGTACTTC	CASREGGLAERQETQYF
TRBJ1-2	TRBV30	.	.	TGTGCCTGGACCAGACAGACGGACTATGGCTACACCTTC	CAWTRQTDYGYTF
TRBJ2-7	TRBV18	.	.	TGTGCCAGCTCACCCAACAGGGACTACGAGCAGTACTTC	CASSPNRDYEQYF
TRBJ1-4	TRBV5-1	.	TRBD1	TGCGCCAGCAGCGGAGGACAGGGGGCGCTTTCTGAAAAACTGTTTTTT	CASSGGQGALSEKLFF
TRBJ2-7	TRBV2	.	.	TGTGCCAGCAGTGGGAGCGCCTTCTACGAGCAGTACTTC	CASSGSAFYEQYF
TRBJ2-1	TRBV5-1	.	TRBD2	TGCGCCAGCAGCGAGGCGGGGGGCTTTTACAATGAGCAGTTCTTC	CASSEAGGFYNEQFF
TRBJ1-6	TRBV28	.	.	TGTGCCAGCAGTCCTGTTGGGAGGGCCTATAATTCACCCCTCCACTTT	CASSPVGRAYNSPLHF
TRBJ1-1	TRBV19	.	TRBD1	TGTGCCAGTACCCCCCCTCAGGGGGCGGTGGCTGAAGCTTTCTTT	CASTPPQGAVAEAFF
TRBJ2-4	TRBV29-1	.	TRBD2	TGCAGCGTTGTGCTAGCGGGAACGGGGATTCAGTACTTC	CSVVLAGTGIQYF
TRBJ2-5	TRBV6-1	.	TRBD2	TGTGCCAGCAGTGACGGGGCGGGAGGTTCAGAGACCCAGTACTTC	CASSDGAGGSETQYF
TRBJ1-5	TRBV4-1	few	TRBD1	TGCGCCAGCAGCCAAGACGGGACAGGGGGCAATCAGCCCCAGCATTTT	CASSQDGTGGNQPQHF
TRBJ1-1	TRBV28	.	TRBD1	TGTGCCAGCATCCACCTTGGACAGGTAGAAGCTTTCTTT	CASIHLGQVEAFF
TRBJ2-2	TRBV3-1/TRBV3-2	.	.	TGTGCCAGCAGCCAAGCTGGAGGGACCGGGGAGCTGTTTTTT	CASSQAGGTGELFF
TRBJ1-2	TRBV29-1	.	TRBD1	TGCAGCGTTGGGACAGGGGGCGACGGCTATGGCTACACCTTC	CSVGTGGDGYGYTF
TRBJ1-4	TRBV5-5	.	TRBD1	TGTGCCAGCAGCCTGACCGGCGGGACAGCCCCCGAAGAACTGTTTTTT	CASSLTGGTAPEELFF
TRBJ2-7	TRBV5-1	.	TRBD2	TGCGCCAGCAGTTCCAATAGCGGGGGGCCCTACGAGCAGTACTTC	CASSSNSGGPYEQYF
TRBJ2-3	TRBV7-3	.	.	TGTGCCAGCAGCTTCGAGGCCGAAGATACGCAGTATTTT	CASSFEAEDTQYF
TRBJ1-1	TRBV7-8	.	.	TGTGCCAGCAGCTTAAGAGCGGCAGGCGGGACTGAAGCTTTCTTT	CASSLRAAGGTEAFF
TRBJ2-2	TRBV18	.	.	TGTGCCAGCTCTCCAGGGCCGAACACCGGGGAGCTGTTTTTT	CASSPGPNTGELFF
TRBJ2-3	TRBV5-1	.	.	TGCGCCAGCAGCTCCTACAGGGTTGGAGATACGCAGTATTTT	CASSSYRVGDTQYF
TRBJ2-7	TRBV10-1	.	TRBD2	TGCGCCAGCAGTGATGGAGCGGGGAGATCAGGGTACGAGCAGTACTTC	CASSDGAGRSGYEQYF
TRBJ1-2	TRBV7-9	few	.	TGTGCCAGCAGCGCCCACTTACGGTATGGCTACACCTTC	CASSAHLRYGYTF
TRBJ2-3	TRBV12-3/TRBV12-4	once	.	TGTGCCAGCAGTTCTCGGAGAACAGATACGCAGTATTTT	CASSSRRTDTQYF
TRBJ2-5	TRBV5-1	.	TRBD2	TGCGCCAGCAGCCGATACGGACTAGCGGGGGGGCAAGAGACCCAGTACTTC	CASSRYGLAGGQETQYF
TRBJ1-3	TRBV6-1	.	TRBD1	TGTGCCAGCAGTGAAGTTGTAGGTGGACAGGGCCTTATGCCCTCTGGAAACACCATATATTTT	CASSEVVGGQGLMPSGNTIYF
TRBJ2-7	TRBV2	.	.	TGTGCCAGCAGTGAAGAAAAACAGCCGACCTACGAGCAGTACTTC	CASSEEKQPTYEQYF
TRBJ1-2	TRBV7-2	few	.	TGTGCCAGCAGCTTCTATACTACTAACTATGGCTACACCTTC	CASSFYTTNYGYTF
TRBJ1-2	TRBV29-1	few	.	TGCAGCGTTGAAGAGTGGGCAGGGCGATATGGCTACACCTTC	CSVEEWAGRYGYTF
TRBJ2-3	TRBV12-5	.	.	TGTGCTAGTGCCCCTGCAGGAATCACAGATACGCAGTATTTT	CASAPAGITDTQYF
TRBJ2-2	TRBV30	once	.	TGTGCCTGGAGGGGAGTGTTCGCGAACACCGGGGAGCTGTTTTTT	CAWRGVFANTGELFF
TRBJ1-5	TRBV19	.	.	TGTGCCAGTAGTATAGGTCGGATGGGAGCCCAGCATTTT	CASSIGRMGAQHF
TRBJ1-5	TRBV10-3	.	TRBD1	TGTGCCATCAGCAGGGGGGCCAGGGACAGGGGTCTGCCCCAGCATTTT	CAISRGARDRGLPQHF
TRBJ1-2	TRBV10-3	.	.	TGTGCCATCAGGGGTGAAGGGGGACCTGGCTACACCTTC	CAIRGEGGPGYTF
TRBJ2-3	TRBV5-8	.	.	TGTGCCAGCAGCCGGGACTTACATACGCAGTATTTT	CASSRDLHTQYF
TRBJ1-1	TRBV4-1	.	TRBD1	TGCGCCAGCAGCCGGAGCACAGGGGGCACTGAAGCTTTCTTT	CASSRSTGGTEAFF
TRBJ2-7	TRBV2	.	TRBD2	TGTGCCAGCATCTCTACTAGCGGGGGCTCCTCCCAGTACTTC	CASISTSGGSSQYF
TRBJ2-7	TRBV29-1	.	.	TGCAGCGTTGAAGATTTCCCTAGCTACGAGCAGTACTTC	CSVEDFPSYEQYF
TRBJ2-7	TRBV27	.	TRBD1	TGTGCCAGCAGGGTTCGACAGGGTTTTCCCTACGAGCAGTACTTC	CASRVRQGFPYEQYF
TRBJ2-2	TRBV7-6	.	.	TGTGCCAGCAGAGCCCCCCCCCAGGGTTTTAACGGGGAGCTGTTTTTT	CASRAPPQGFNGELFF
TRBJ1-2	TRBV6-5	.	TRBD1	TGTGCCAGCACGGACAGGGAAGCCTATGGCTACACCTTC	CASTDREAYGYTF
TRBJ2-5	TRBV7-3	.	.	TGTGCCAGCAGCTTAATAGGAGGGGGAGGGCAAGAGACCCAGTACTTC	CASSLIGGGGQETQYF
TRBJ2-1	TRBV5-4	.	.	TGTGCCAGCAGGGGGGGAGGCGTCAGCTCCTACAATGAGCAGTTCTTC	CASRGGGVSSYNEQFF
TRBJ1-2	TRBV6-1	.	.	TGTGCCAGCAGTGAAGGACAGGTGGATGGCTACACCTTC	CASSEGQVDGYTF
TRBJ1-2	TRBV4-1	.	.	TGCGCCAGCAGCCAGAGGAGAGCGGGCAACTATGGCTACACCTTC	CASSQRRAGNYGYTF
TRBJ2-1	TRBV2	.	TRBD2	TGTGCCAGCAGTGAAAATAGCGGGGCCTACAATGAGCAGTTCTTC	CASSENSGAYNEQFF
TRBJ2-7	TRBV11-3	.	.	TGTGCCAGCAGCCCTTTTAGCTCCTACGAGCAGTACTTC	CASSPFSSYEQYF
TRBJ2-1	TRBV28	.	TRBD1	TGTGCCAGCAGTCTCACCGGGACAGGGGCCTACAATGAGCAGTTCTTC	CASSLTGTGAYNEQFF
TRBJ1-1	TRBV10-3	medium-sized	.	TGTGCCATCAGTGAGGTGGGACTTTGGAACACTGAAGCTTTCTTT	CAISEVGLWNTEAFF